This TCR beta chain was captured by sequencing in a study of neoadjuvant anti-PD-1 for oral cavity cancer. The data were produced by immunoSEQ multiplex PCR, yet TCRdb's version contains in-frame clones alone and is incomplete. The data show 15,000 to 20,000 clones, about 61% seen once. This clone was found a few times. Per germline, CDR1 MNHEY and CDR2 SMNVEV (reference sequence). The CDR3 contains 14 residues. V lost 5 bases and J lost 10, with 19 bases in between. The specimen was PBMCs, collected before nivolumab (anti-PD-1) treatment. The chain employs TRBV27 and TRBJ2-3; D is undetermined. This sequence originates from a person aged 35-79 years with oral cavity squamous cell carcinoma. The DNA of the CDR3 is TGTGCCAGCAGTCCCCGGACCCTGTTGGCATCGCAGTATTTT. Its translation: CASSPRTLLASQYF.